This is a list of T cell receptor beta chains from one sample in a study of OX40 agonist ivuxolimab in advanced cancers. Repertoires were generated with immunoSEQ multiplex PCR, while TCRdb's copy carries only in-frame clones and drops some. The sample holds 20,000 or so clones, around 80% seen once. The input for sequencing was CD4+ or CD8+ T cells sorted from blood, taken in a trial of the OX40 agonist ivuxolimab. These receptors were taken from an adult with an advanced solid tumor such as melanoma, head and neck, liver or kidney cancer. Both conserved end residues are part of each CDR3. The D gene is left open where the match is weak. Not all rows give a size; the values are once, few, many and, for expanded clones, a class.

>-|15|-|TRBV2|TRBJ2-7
TGTGCCAGCAGTGAATGGGGGATTCACTCCTACGAGCAGTACTTC
CASSEWGIHSYEQYF
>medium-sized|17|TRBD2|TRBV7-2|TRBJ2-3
TGTGCCAGCAGGTTACTAGCGGGGGGCTTCAGCACAGATACGCAGTATTTT
CASRLLAGGFSTDTQYF
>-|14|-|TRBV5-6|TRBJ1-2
TGTGCCAGCAGATCTCCGGGACACCACTATGGCTACACCTTC
CASRSPGHHYGYTF
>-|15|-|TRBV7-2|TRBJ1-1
TGTGCCAGCAGCTTAGGTGTGGGCCTGGGGGCTGAAGCTTTCTTT
CASSLGVGLGAEAFF
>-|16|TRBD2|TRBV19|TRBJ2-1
TGTGCCAGTAGGGGACCGGGACTAGCGGGAGTGCATGAGCAGTTCTTC
CASRGPGLAGVHEQFF
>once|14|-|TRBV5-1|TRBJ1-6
TGCGCCAGCAGCTTGTACTCGGGTTCTTCACCCCTCCACTTT
CASSLYSGSSPLHF
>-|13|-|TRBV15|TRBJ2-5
TGTGCCACCAGCGGGGGCGCTGGAGAGACCCAGTACTTC
CATSGGAGETQYF
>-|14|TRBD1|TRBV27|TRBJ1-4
TGTGCCAGCAGTTTGAACAGGGGGGATGAAAAACTGTTTTTT
CASSLNRGDEKLFF
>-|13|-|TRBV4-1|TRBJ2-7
TGCGCCAGCAGCTTGGGAGGTTCCTACGAGCAGTACTTC
CASSLGGSYEQYF
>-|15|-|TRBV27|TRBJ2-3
TGTGCCAGCAGTTTACTACAGACGGCAGCCGATACGCAGTATTTT
CASSLLQTAADTQYF
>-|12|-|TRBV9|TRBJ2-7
TGTGCCAGCGGGGGCACCTACTACGAGCAGTACTTC
CASGGTYYEQYF
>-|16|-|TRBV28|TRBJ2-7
TGTGCCAGCAGTTTAACTCTACAGGGGACTCACTACGAGCAGTACTTC
CASSLTLQGTHYEQYF
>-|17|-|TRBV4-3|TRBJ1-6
TGCGCCAGCAGCCAAGACTCGGGGAGGGCGTATAATTCACCCCTCCACTTT
CASSQDSGRAYNSPLHF
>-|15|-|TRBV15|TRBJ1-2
TGTGCCACCAGCAGAGATAAAAGGCCCCACTATGGCTACACCTTC
CATSRDKRPHYGYTF
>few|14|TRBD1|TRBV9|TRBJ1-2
TGTGCCAGCAGCGTAGATGACAGGGGGTTCGGCTACACCTTC
CASSVDDRGFGYTF
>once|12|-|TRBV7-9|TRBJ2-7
TGTGCCAGCAGCGGGTTAGACTACGAGCAGTACTTC
CASSGLDYEQYF
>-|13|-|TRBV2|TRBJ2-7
TGTGCCACGTTCGGGCAGGGAAGGGACGAGCAGTACTTC
CATFGQGRDEQYF
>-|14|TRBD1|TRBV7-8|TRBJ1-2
TGTGCCAGCAGCACCCGACAGGGGGACTATGGCTACACCTTC
CASSTRQGDYGYTF
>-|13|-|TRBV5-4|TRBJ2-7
TGTGCCAGCAGCTTGGTAGGTTCCAACGAGCAGTACTTC
CASSLVGSNEQYF
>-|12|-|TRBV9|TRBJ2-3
TGTGCCAGCAGCGTTGCCTTAGATACGCAGTATTTT
CASSVALDTQYF
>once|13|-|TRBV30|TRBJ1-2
TGTGCCTGGAGTGTTCCTGACTACTATGGCTACACCTTC
CAWSVPDYYGYTF
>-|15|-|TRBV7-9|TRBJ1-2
TGTGCCAGCAGCTCCTTGACCCTCGGGAGTTATGGCTACACCTTC
CASSSLTLGSYGYTF
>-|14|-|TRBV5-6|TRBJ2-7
TGTGCCAGCAGCTTGGTTGGGGACTCCTACGAGCAGTACTTC
CASSLVGDSYEQYF
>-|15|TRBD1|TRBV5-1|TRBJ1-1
TGCGCCAGCAGCTTGGTTGCGACAGGGACCACTGAAGCTTTCTTT
CASSLVATGTTEAFF
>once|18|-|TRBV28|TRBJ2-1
TGTGCCAGCAGACCCCCCCGATTTTCGACAGACTCCTACAATGAGCAGTTCTTC
CASRPPRFSTDSYNEQFF
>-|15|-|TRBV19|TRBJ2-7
TGTGCCAGTAGTATTTACCCCGGGGACACCTACGAGCAGTACTTC
CASSIYPGDTYEQYF
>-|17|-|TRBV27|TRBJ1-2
TGTGCCAGCAGTCCTTCCCTCCAGTCCCCGGGTAACTATGGCTACACCTTC
CASSPSLQSPGNYGYTF
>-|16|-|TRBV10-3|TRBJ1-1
TGTGCCATCAGTGAGTCCGGCGCAGGTGATTCGACTGAAGCTTTCTTT
CAISESGAGDSTEAFF
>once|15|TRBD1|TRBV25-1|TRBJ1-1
TGTGCCAGCAGTGAATGGGGACAGGTGAACACTGAAGCTTTCTTT
CASSEWGQVNTEAFF
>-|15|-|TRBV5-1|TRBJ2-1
TGCGCCAGCAGCTTGGGACACAGCTCCTACAATGAGCAGTTCTTC
CASSLGHSSYNEQFF
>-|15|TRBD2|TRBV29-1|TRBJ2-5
TGCAGCGTTGAAAGGGAGGGAGAGTACCAAGAGACCCAGTACTTC
CSVEREGEYQETQYF
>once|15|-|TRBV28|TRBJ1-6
TGTGCCAGCAGTTTGTACCGGGGGCTGATTTCACCCCTCCACTTT
CASSLYRGLISPLHF
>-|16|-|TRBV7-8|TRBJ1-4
TGTGCCAGCAGCAGACTGGGGATAAGGTCTAATGAAAAACTGTTTTTT
CASSRLGIRSNEKLFF
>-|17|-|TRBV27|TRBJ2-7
TGTGCCAGCAGTTTACTCACTAGGGGGGGAATCTCCTACGAGCAGTACTTC
CASSLLTRGGISYEQYF
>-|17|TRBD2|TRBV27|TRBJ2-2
TGTGCCAGCATTCGGACTAGCGGGACAAGTTGGACCGGGGAGCTGTTTTTT
CASIRTSGTSWTGELFF
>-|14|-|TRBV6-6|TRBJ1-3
TGTGCCAGCACGTCAGGGACCTCCGGAAACACCATATATTTT
CASTSGTSGNTIYF
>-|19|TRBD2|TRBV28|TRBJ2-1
TGTGCCAGCAGTTTCCGGGACAGGACTAGCGGGAGGGCCTACAATGAGCAGTTCTTC
CASSFRDRTSGRAYNEQFF
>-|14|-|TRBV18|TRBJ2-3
TGTGCCAGCTCACTAGCGACTAGCACAGATACGCAGTATTTT
CASSLATSTDTQYF
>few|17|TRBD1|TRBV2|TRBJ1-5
TGTGCCAGCAGTGAAGCGCTTGGGGGACAGGGTGACCAGCCCCAGCATTTT
CASSEALGGQGDQPQHF
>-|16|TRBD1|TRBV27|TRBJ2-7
TGTGCCAGCAGTTTATCCCCCGGGACAGGGGTGGGCGAGCAGTACTTC
CASSLSPGTGVGEQYF
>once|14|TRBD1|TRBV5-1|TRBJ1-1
TGCGCCAGCAGCTTTTACAGGGGGAACACTGAAGCTTTCTTT
CASSFYRGNTEAFF
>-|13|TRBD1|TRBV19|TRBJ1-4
TGTGCCGCCCGACAGGGGGAAAATGAAAAACTGTTTTTT
CAARQGENEKLFF
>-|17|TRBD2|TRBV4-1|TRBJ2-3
TGCGCCAGCAGCCTAATGGGACTAGCGGTGCGCACAGATACGCAGTATTTT
CASSLMGLAVRTDTQYF
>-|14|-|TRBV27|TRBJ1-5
TGTGCCAGCAGTTTAGACGGTCCCCGGCAGCCCCAGCATTTT
CASSLDGPRQPQHF
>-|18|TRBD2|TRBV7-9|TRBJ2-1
TGTGCCAGCAGCTCCGGACTAGCGGGAGAGCTTGGGCTTAATGAGCAGTTCTTC
CASSSGLAGELGLNEQFF
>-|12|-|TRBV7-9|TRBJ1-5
TGTGCCAGCAAGGTTGAGGATCAGCCCCAGCATTTT
CASKVEDQPQHF
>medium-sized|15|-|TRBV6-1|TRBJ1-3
TGTGCCAGCAGTGAATTCCCATCCTCTGGAAACACCATATATTTT
CASSEFPSSGNTIYF
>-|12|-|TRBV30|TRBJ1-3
TGTGCCTGGAGCAGCTCTGGAAACACCATATATTTT
CAWSSSGNTIYF
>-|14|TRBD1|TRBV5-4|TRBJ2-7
TGTGCCAGCAGGCTGGGACAGGGGGACTACGAGCAGTACTTC
CASRLGQGDYEQYF
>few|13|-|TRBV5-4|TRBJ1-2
TGTGCCAGCAGCTTGGTTGGGTCCTATGGCTACACCTTC
CASSLVGSYGYTF
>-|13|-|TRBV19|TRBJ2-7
TGTGCCAGTAGTATAACAGGGACCTACGAGCAGTACTTC
CASSITGTYEQYF
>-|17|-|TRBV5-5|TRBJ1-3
TGTGCCAGCAGCTTGGTAGGGAGACCAGCCTCTGGAAACACCATATATTTT
CASSLVGRPASGNTIYF